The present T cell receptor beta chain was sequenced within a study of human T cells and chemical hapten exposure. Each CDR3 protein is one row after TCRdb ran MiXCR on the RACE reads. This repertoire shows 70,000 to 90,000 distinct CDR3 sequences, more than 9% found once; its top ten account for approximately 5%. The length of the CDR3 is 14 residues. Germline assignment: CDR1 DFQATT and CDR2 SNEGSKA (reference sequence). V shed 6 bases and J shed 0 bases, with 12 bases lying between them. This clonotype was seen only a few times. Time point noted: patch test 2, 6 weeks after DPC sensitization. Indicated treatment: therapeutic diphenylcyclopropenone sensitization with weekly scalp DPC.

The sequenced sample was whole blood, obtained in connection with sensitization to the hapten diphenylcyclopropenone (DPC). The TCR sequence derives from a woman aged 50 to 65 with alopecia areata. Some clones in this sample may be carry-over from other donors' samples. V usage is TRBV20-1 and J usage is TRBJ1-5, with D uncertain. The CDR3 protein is CSAIDPNSNQPQHF. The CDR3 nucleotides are TGCAGTGCCATAGACCCTAATAGCAATCAGCCCCAGCATTTT.